The rows below give T cell receptor beta chains drawn from one sample of a study of T-cell reconstitution after alpha-beta-depleted transplantation in children. TCRdb redid the calling of the PCR reads with MiXCR, one entry per CDR3 protein. The data show some 300,000 distinct CDR3 sequences, roughly 8.2% seen once. The sample here was peripheral blood, taken 360 days after TCRalphabeta/CD19-depleted stem cell transplant. The receptors here all came from a female patient aged 2 to 10 who had a stem cell transplant for Fanconi anemia, so the T cells may come from the graft donor. Both conserved end residues are part of each CDR3. Fields, in order: D gene, clone size, V gene, J gene, CDR3 DNA, CDR3 protein. A D gene is named only where the DNA matches it firmly. Expanded clones get a size class; other rows say once, few or many, or leave the size out.

D: TRBD1; size: many; V: TRBV7-9; J: TRBJ1-6; DNA: TGTGCCAGCAGCCGGGACAGCGGTTCACCCCTCCACTTT; CDR3: CASSRDSGSPLHF
D: .; size: many; V: TRBV4-2; J: TRBJ2-3; DNA: TGTGCCAGCAGCCAGACTAGGCCTAGCATCGATACGCAGTATTTT; CDR3: CASSQTRPSIDTQYF
D: TRBD1; size: .; V: TRBV6-5; J: TRBJ1-2; DNA: TGTGCCAGCAGTTACTCGTCGGCAGGGGGATTTGGCTACACCTTC; CDR3: CASSYSSAGGFGYTF
D: .; size: many; V: TRBV6-2/TRBV6-3; J: TRBJ2-1; DNA: TGTGCCAGCAGTATCACGACCCCGGGGAATGAGCAGTTCTTC; CDR3: CASSITTPGNEQFF
D: .; size: many; V: TRBV30; J: TRBJ2-3; DNA: TGTGCCTGGAGTGTAGGGATTAGCACAGATACGCAGTATTTT; CDR3: CAWSVGISTDTQYF
D: .; size: many; V: TRBV6-1; J: TRBJ2-1; DNA: TGTGCCAGCAGTGAACAGGGTGGCTCCTACAATGAGCAGTTCTTC; CDR3: CASSEQGGSYNEQFF
D: TRBD2; size: few; V: TRBV19; J: TRBJ2-7; DNA: TGTGCCAGTAGTATCGGGACTAGCGGGGCCTACGAGCAGTACTTC; CDR3: CASSIGTSGAYEQYF
D: .; size: many; V: TRBV9; J: TRBJ2-7; DNA: TGTGCCAGCAGCGTAGGTGGAGGGGGACCCTACGAGCAGTACTTC; CDR3: CASSVGGGGPYEQYF
D: TRBD2; size: few; V: TRBV7-3; J: TRBJ2-2; DNA: TGTGCCAGCAGCTTCTCCGGGGGGACCGGGGAGCTGTTTTTT; CDR3: CASSFSGGTGELFF
D: TRBD1; size: many; V: TRBV28; J: TRBJ2-5; DNA: TGTGCCAGCAGGACGGAGCCGGACAGGGGGGAGACCCAGTACTTC; CDR3: CASRTEPDRGETQYF
D: .; size: many; V: TRBV20-1; J: TRBJ1-1; DNA: TGCAGTGCTAGGGGAGGGTTCGTAGTATTT; CDR3: CSARGGFVVF
D: .; size: .; V: TRBV29-1; J: TRBJ1-3; DNA: TGCAGCGTTGCCGGGCTGGGAAACACCATATATTTT; CDR3: CSVAGLGNTIYF
D: TRBD2; size: many; V: TRBV4-1; J: TRBJ2-3; DNA: TGCGCCAGCAGCGTCCGGGGGAGCGGGGCTAGCACAGATACGCAGTATTTT; CDR3: CASSVRGSGASTDTQYF
D: TRBD1; size: many; V: TRBV2; J: TRBJ1-1; DNA: TGTGCCAGCAGTGGGACAGGGTGGGACACTGAAGCTTTCTTT; CDR3: CASSGTGWDTEAFF
D: .; size: .; V: TRBV6-5; J: TRBJ1-3; DNA: TGTGCCAGCAGTTACGCACCGGGGACTGGAAACACCATATATTTT; CDR3: CASSYAPGTGNTIYF
D: TRBD1; size: many; V: TRBV20-1; J: TRBJ1-2; DNA: TGCAGTGCTCGGACAGGGGGTAATAACTATGGCTACACCTTC; CDR3: CSARTGGNNYGYTF
D: .; size: many; V: TRBV5-1; J: TRBJ2-4; DNA: TGCGCCAGCAGCCCAGGACTAATCAAAAACATTCAGTACTTC; CDR3: CASSPGLIKNIQYF
D: .; size: few; V: TRBV20-1; J: TRBJ2-5; DNA: TGCAGTGCTACCCTCGGGACGGGCCAAGAGACCCAGTACTTC; CDR3: CSATLGTGQETQYF
D: .; size: .; V: TRBV19; J: TRBJ1-1; DNA: TGTGCCAGTAGTATTCCACGACAGGATGAAGCTTTCTTT; CDR3: CASSIPRQDEAFF
D: .; size: many; V: TRBV25-1; J: TRBJ1-5; DNA: TGTGCCAGCAGTGATGTGATGGGGGATCAGCCCCAGCATTTT; CDR3: CASSDVMGDQPQHF